This paragraph reports one T cell receptor (beta chain). Different DNA sequences within this sample yield the same CDR3. The germline CDR1 and CDR2 sequences are LNHDA and SQIVND (reference sequence). After removal of 1 base from V and 4 bases from J, the junction contained 2 bases not matched to a gene. The CDR3 has 15 amino acids. This specimen comes from a study of shared clonotypes between healthy human individuals. Data came from immunoSEQ multiplex PCR; TCRdb stores just in-frame clones and leaves some out. The sample carries some 2,500,000 clones, more than 85% recorded once. The chain employs TRBV19 and TRBJ2-1; 9 bases map to TRBD2. The receptor was derived from a man aged 18 to 29 in good health. Some clones in this sample may be carry-over from other donors' samples. Input material: naive CD4+ T cells from PBMCs. Subset given: CD45RA+ positively selected. The CDR3 sequence: CASSIGLAEYNEQFF. CDR3 nucleotide sequence: TGTGCCAGTAGTATAGGACTAGCGGAATACAATGAGCAGTTCTTC.